This entry concerns a single T cell receptor beta chain. This specimen belongs to a study of blood T cell repertoires in COVID-19. In the original workflow: The assay estimated nucleated cells by amplifying reference gene primers. TCRdb's copy holds only in-frame clones and misses some; the assay was immunoSEQ multiplex PCR. That table supplies the V and J calls and clone size; D and trimming were determined from the DNA. The table records about 160,000 clones, roughly 90% of them present only once. Those enrolled, adults aged about 18 to 89 years, came from about two dozen US areas. Cohort assignment relied on participant-reported clinical history. Cohort 3 donors were reported recovered after two negative PCRs, clearance, or symptom resolution. V shed 5 bases, J shed 2 bases, and the junction held 5 bases outside the gene matches. The CDR3 extends over 14 amino acids. Germline CDR1 reads SEHNR; CDR2 reads FQNEAQ (reference sequence).

The material sequenced was PBMCs or T cells enriched from blood (not recorded which). V is TRBV7-9 and J is TRBJ2-7; 8 nucleotides agree with TRBD1. This TCR was recovered from a woman aged 45 to 65 who had recovered from COVID-19. The CDR3 here is CASSATGATYEQYF. As DNA, the CDR3 is TGTGCCAGCAGCGCGACAGGGGCCACCTACGAGCAGTACTTC. The full variable domain, in which reference TRBV7-9 and TRBJ2-7 provide the parts outside the CDR3, is DTGVSQNPRHKITKRGQNVTFRCDPISEHNRLYWYRQTLGQGPEFLTYFQNEAQLEKSRLLSDRFSAERPKGSFSTLEIQRTEQGDSAMYLCASSATGATYEQYFGPGTRLTVT.